The T cell receptor beta chain under discussion was sequenced for a study of blood T cell repertoires in COVID-19. Categorization into cohorts depended on clinical history that participants reported. Only one count was recorded for this clone. Per the authors' pipeline: Estimated nucleated cell counts came from reference gene primer amplification. The repertoire was sequenced with immunoSEQ multiplex PCR; TCRdb's copy has only in-frame clones and lacks some. V and J calls and clone size follow that table, whereas D and trimming were derived from the DNA. The sample lists 160,000 or so clones; roughly 80% were seen once. Trimming pared 2 bases from V and 7 bases from J, leaving 18 bases between. This CDR3 region has 16 residues. The V gene's germline CDR1 is MNHEY and CDR2 SMNVEV (reference sequence).

The rearrangement joins TRBV27 to TRBJ2-1; possible D gene TRBD2, 5 bases. The sequenced sample consisted of PBMCs or T cells enriched from blood (not recorded which). This receptor was identified in a woman between 35 and 50 years old with acute COVID-19. For the CDR3, the DNA is TGTGCCAGCAGTTTAAGGCCCCGGGGTTTTTTGAATGAGCAGTTCTTC. This codes for CASSLRPRGFLNEQFF.